Below, 8 T cell receptor beta chains from the same sample are listed, as sequenced in a study of regulatory T cells in long-lasting Graves disease. Assembly of TCR beta libraries relied on iRepertoire HTBI primers together with Arm-PCR of CDR3 regions. TCRdb reprocessed the multiplex PCR reads via MiXCR and lists one record per CDR3 protein. The sample contains 400,000 to 500,000 distinct CDR3 sequences, about a fifth of which appear only once. Time point denoted: persistent/refractory GD, antithyroid drugs over 5 years with positive TRAb. With RNA extracted from PBMCs as input, the TCR library was made. The sequences come from peripheral blood mononuclear cells (PBMCs), collected when the disease was refractory, from a patient treated with antithyroid drugs. These receptors originate from a female donor with Graves disease.

This clonotype was seen only a few times. The genes are TRBV7-3 and TRBJ2-7; the match to TRBD2 covers 8 bases. Trimming removed 0 bases from V and 7 bases from J; junction bases left unmatched: 5. The CDR3 runs to 14 residues. Germline loops: CDR1 SGHTA, CDR2 FQGTGA. The CDR3: CASSLTSGMGEQYF. CDR3 coding DNA: TGTGCCAGCAGCTTAACTAGCGGGATGGGGGAGCAGTACTTC.

This clonotype was seen more than once but under ten times. The chain has TRBV6-2 or TRBV6-3 and TRBJ2-1; 12 nucleotides agree with TRBD2. This CDR3 is 15 amino acids long. Per germline, CDR1 MNHEY and CDR2 SVGEGT. V shed 5 bases and J 6 bases; nucleotides not matched to a gene: 5. CDR3 amino acids: CASSGTSGFLNEQFF. CDR3 DNA: TGTGCCAGCAGTGGGACTAGCGGGTTTCTCAATGAGCAGTTCTTC.

The CDR3 sequence is CASNGGGAGSDTQYF. For the CDR3, the DNA is TGTGCCAGCAACGGGGGTGGAGCGGGATCAGATACGCAGTATTTT. This chain joins TRBV11-2 and TRBJ2-3; 7 positions match TRBD2. With 7 bases clipped from V and 4 bases from J, the junction kept 11 bases outside the gene matches. The germline V gene has CDR1 SGHAT and CDR2 FQNNGV. This CDR3 comprises 15 residues.

The CDR3 is CASSRYRGGQPQHF. The CDR3 bases are TGTGCCAGCAGTCGCTACAGGGGGGGTCAGCCCCAGCATTTT. The chain has TRBV12-3 or TRBV12-4 and TRBJ1-5; TRBD1 agrees at 8 bases. This CDR3 contains 14 residues. The ends lost 5 bases at V and 6 bases at J; junction bases unmatched: 6.

The chain recombines TRBV5-1 with TRBJ2-4; tentatively, D is TRBD1 or TRBD2 (5 bases each). Trimming pared 0 bases from V and 0 bases from J, leaving 16 bases between. CDR1 and CDR2 from the germline V gene are SGHRS and YFSETQ. The CDR3 consists of 18 residues. In DNA, the CDR3 is TGCGCCAGCAGCTTGGAAGGATGGGGGAAACTAGCCAAAAACATTCAGTACTTC. Translated, it gives CASSLEGWGKLAKNIQYF. The variable domain in full, with the rest retrieved from reference TRBV5-1 and TRBJ2-4, is KAGVTQTPRYLIKTRGQQVTLSCSPISGHRSVSWYQQTPGQGLQFLFEYFSETQRNKGNFPGRFSGRQFSNSRSEMNVSTLELGDSALYLCASSLEGWGKLAKNIQYFGAGTRLSVL.

This clonotype was counted ten times or more. The CDR3 loop reads CASSLGREADEQYF. The CDR3 DNA reads TGTGCCAGCAGCTTAGGACGGGAGGCCGACGAGCAGTACTTC. The rearrangement links TRBV7-3 to TRBJ2-7; 7 bases agree with TRBD2. The CDR3 has 14 amino acids. Per the germline V gene, CDR1 is SGHTA and CDR2 is FQGTGA. V was clipped by 2 bases and J by 5 bases; unmatched bases: 6.

CDR3 residues: CASSARTGDYEQYF. As DNA, the CDR3 is TGTGCCAGCAGTGCCCGGACAGGGGACTACGAGCAGTACTTC. This chain uses TRBV6-4 with TRBJ2-7, with 9 positions matching TRBD1. Germline-derived CDR1 and CDR2 are MRHNA and SNTAGT. The CDR3 has 14 residues. V was pared by 4 bases and J by 3 bases, with 4 bases of the junction left unmatched.

At least ten counts were recorded for this clonotype. CDR3 in amino acids: CASSYQGLGNSPLHF. The DNA for the CDR3 is TGTGCCAGCAGTTATCAGGGGCTGGGTAATTCACCCCTCCACTTT. The chain links TRBV6-2 or TRBV6-3 to TRBJ1-6, with D perhaps matching TRBD1 (6 bases). V lost 3 bases and J lost 6, with 12 bases in between. The length of the CDR3 is 15 residues. CDR1 and CDR2 from the germline V gene are MNHEY and SVGEGT.